This T cell receptor beta chain is drawn from a study of radiation and T cells in renal cell carcinoma. Study-wide results and caveats: In blood, top tumor clones expanded by 2 weeks, shrinking by 4.

The CDR3 is 13 amino acids. V lost 2 bases and J lost 9, with 8 bases in between. CDR1 WSHSY and CDR2 SAAADI come from the germline V gene. Measured with immunoSEQ multiplex PCR; TCRdb has only the in-frame clones, and not every one. Here the sample spans about 150,000 clones, over 80% being singletons. Time point of the sample: blood 2 weeks post-SBRT. Regarding treatment: 15 Gy SBRT to primary tumor, nephrectomy 4 weeks later. Serial blood draws occurred at baseline and 2 and 4 weeks post-SBRT. To note about this clone: The antigen remains unidentified.

Sample: blood, taken from a patient whose treatment included radiotherapy and nephrectomy. The sequence came from a woman between 45 and 60 years old with renal cell carcinoma. The gene calls are TRBV10-2 and TRBJ1-6; unclear D gene. This CDR3 reads CASSEADFSPLHF. CDR3 nucleotide sequence: TGCGCCAGCAGTGAGGCGGATTTTTCACCCCTCCACTTT.